This TCR beta chain was retrieved from a study of cytomegalovirus exposure and HLA in healthy donors. The CDR3 has 16 amino acids. CDR1 is GTSNPN and CDR2 is SVGIG in the germline V gene (reference sequence). Trimming shortened V by 3 bases and J by 5 bases, and 19 bases separated the two germline ends. In the PCR, 60 Vbeta and 13 Jbeta primers were used. Clones were read by immunoSEQ multiplex PCR, and TCRdb kept only the in-frame ones, dropping some. The table has approximately 280,000 clones, around 86% seen once. The sequence derives from a man aged 40-49 years in good health and CMV-seropositive. The chain recombines TRBV30 with TRBJ2-2, with a possible D match to TRBD2 (5 bases). Sequenced material: PBMCs. The CDR3 bases are TGTGCCTGGAGAACTAGATTAACGCGTTGGACCGGGGAGCTGTTTTTT. It is translated as CAWRTRLTRWTGELFF.